This TCR beta chain was recorded in a study of OX40 agonist ivuxolimab in advanced cancers. Study in general: Dosing consisted of intravenous ivuxolimab at 0.01 to 10 mg/kg every 2 weeks. Findings and caveats of the study: Several nonresponders also turned out to have low normalized T-cell clonal expansion. Average numbers of expanded clones were greater in CD8+ T cells than in CD4+. No determination was made of the antigen specificity of the expanded peripheral T cells.

With 4 bases removed from V and 5 bases from J, the gap between germline ends came to 7 bases. CDR1 and CDR2 from the germline V gene are SGDLS and YYNGEE. This CDR3 region has 12 residues. Profiling relied on immunoSEQ multiplex PCR, and the TCRdb table lists in-frame clones only, not all of them. The sample has tens of thousands of clones; approximately 88% are singletons. Regarding this clone: Its antigen is as yet unknown.

V usage is TRBV9 and J usage is TRBJ2-1; D gene uncertain. This clonotype originated in an adult with an advanced solid tumor such as melanoma, head and neck, liver or kidney cancer. The material was CD4+ or CD8+ T cells sorted from blood, obtained in a trial of the OX40 agonist ivuxolimab. The CDR3 coding sequence is TGTGCCAGCAGCTTAAGAGACAATGAGCAGTTCTTC. Its protein is CASSLRDNEQFF.